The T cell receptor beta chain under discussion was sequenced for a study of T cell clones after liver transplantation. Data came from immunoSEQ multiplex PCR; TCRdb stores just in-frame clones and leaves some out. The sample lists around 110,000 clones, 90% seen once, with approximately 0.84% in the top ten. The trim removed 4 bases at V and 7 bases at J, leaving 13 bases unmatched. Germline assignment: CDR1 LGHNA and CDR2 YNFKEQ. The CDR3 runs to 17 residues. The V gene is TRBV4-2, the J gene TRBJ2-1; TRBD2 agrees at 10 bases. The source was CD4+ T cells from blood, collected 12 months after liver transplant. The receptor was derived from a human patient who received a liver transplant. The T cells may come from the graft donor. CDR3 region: CASSPFLSGGTYNEQFF. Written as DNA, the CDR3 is TGTGCCAGCAGCCCCTTCCTTAGCGGGGGGACGTATAATGAGCAGTTCTTC.